This TCR beta chain originates from a study of identical twins (TCRdb year 2016). Regarding the research as a whole: To test whether fetal clonotypes persist, the study used deep sequencing on TCR alpha and beta repertoires from monozygotic twins, unrelated adults of various ages, and cord blood. To rule out contamination, replicate twin experiments were performed at different times with different library preparation protocols. Summary of the overall study and its limitations: Excess twin sharing in beta out-of-frame sequences was weaker because fewer shared sequences lowered the signal-to-noise ratio. Fewer insertions were carried by abundant cord blood beta clonotypes; a weaker similar trend was observed in young adult naive repertoires, while no such trend was observed in memory repertoires. Zero-insertion analyses could be partly confounded by invariant T cells such as MAIT and iNKT, although diverse VJ usage argued against such confounding for most clonotypes. Conclusions relied on cross-sectional statistical analysis, since the same donors could not be followed over many years. Compared with coincidental sharing between unrelated individuals, an excess of low generation-probability sequences was observed among out-of-frame TCR alpha sequences shared between twins. Recombination models systematically underestimated out-of-frame TCR alpha sharing in monozygotic twins but agreed with sharing between unrelated individuals.

Every donor in the study was a healthy Caucasian. The twin cohort consisted of three pairs of female monozygotic twins, all aged roughly 18 to 29 years. Peripheral blood mononuclear cells were used as the source from which RNA for TCR libraries was isolated. Libraries were prepared through 5' RACE. For sequencing, an Illumina HiSeq 2000 was employed. A universal primer binding site was added through template switching, and the final cDNA carried a unique molecular identifier so that TCR cDNA molecules could be counted accurately. Specific primers in the conserved constant-segment region were used to synthesize first-strand cDNA for TCR alpha and beta chains. Each cDNA library was double barcoded, with a SMART-Mk sample barcode plus Illumina barcodes, to control for contamination. Two successive PCR steps introduced TruSeq adapter sequences along with Illumina sample barcodes. The TCR alpha and beta cDNA libraries were sequenced on the Illumina HiSeq platform using custom primers. Regarding the original processing steps: MiGEC processed the raw reads to extract unique molecular identifiers, while MiXCR was used to determine the CDR3 positions. For each individual, recombination models were inferred using an EM algorithm with the repgenHMM and IGoR tools. The tcR package in R was used for shared clonotype analysis, with sharing normalized by the product of cloneset sizes. To study raw recombination free of thymic and clonal selection effects, out-of-frame nonproductive sequences were analyzed. The raw public reads went through TCRdb reprocessing: fastp at Q25, MiXCR clone calling, in-frame beta chains kept. For every CDR3 protein sequence, its rows merge into one entry that carries the most common genes and DNA. The V and J calls shown here were made by TCRdb, not taken from the authors' results. This sample comprises approximately 600,000 distinct CDR3 sequences, approximately 10% of them detected only once. The ten biggest clones cover around 3% of the sample.

As for this clonotype: The clone's antigen remains unknown. No much larger clonotype is one base removed from it; base qualities were not supplied.

The germline ends are 16 bases apart after V is trimmed by 4 bases and J by 3 bases. CDR1 and CDR2 are drawn from the germline V gene (reference sequence): MNHEY, SMNVEV. The CDR3 runs 15 residues from the cysteine to the phenylalanine. The sequence is cut down to CDR3 DNA, 45 bases in frame from base 1. The data also belong to a second study, concerning yellow fever vaccine responses in identical twins. Per that second paper: According to the authors, in identical twins the way T cells responded to vaccination appeared partly convergent and partly personalized. Focusing on identical twins, the study followed the T cell clones that responded to the vaccine, and did so with precision.

The chain is made from TRBV27 and TRBJ2-7; the D gene is tentatively TRBD1 or TRBD2, each matching 5 bases. Sequencing used PBMCs. The source is a young woman in good health. CDR3 sequence: CASSYRGTGLYEQYF. The DNA sequence follows: TGTGCCAGCAGTTACCGGGGTACAGGACTCTACGAGCAGTACTTC.